A selection of T cell receptor beta chains follows, all from one sample in a study of blood T cell repertoires in COVID-19. The assay was immunoSEQ multiplex PCR, and TCRdb's table has in-frame clones only and misses some. The repertoire has 130,000 to 150,000 clones, more than 75% of them found once; the top ten carry roughly 4%. Sequenced input: peripheral blood. These receptor sequences come from a woman aged 40 to 50 with acute or convalescent COVID-19. Both conserved end residues are trimmed from each CDR3. The order of the fields is J gene, V gene, CDR3 protein.

TRBJ1-1,TRBV27,ASSLRPSGGTEAF
TRBJ2-5,TRBV7-9,ASSLTRRGQGRETQY
TRBJ1-5,TRBV28,ASSYTGGSNQPQH
TRBJ2-4,TRBV7-2,ASSLAGLFAKNIQY
TRBJ1-6,TRBV18,ASSPQTGENSPLH
TRBJ1-2,TRBV19,ASKPRAYGYT
TRBJ1-3,TRBV5-8,ASSFLETAMFSGNTIY
TRBJ2-4,TRBV7-6,ASSPGQWADKNIQY
TRBJ1-4,TRBV11-2,ASSLEWAGAREKLF
TRBJ1-1,TRBV18,ASSLGMNTEAF
TRBJ2-1,TRBV18,ASSPTGVNEQF
TRBJ2-7,TRBV2,ASSEAGSSYEQY
TRBJ2-7,TRBV18,ASSLGGGNEQY
TRBJ1-3,TRBV29-1,SVEPGTGSGNTIY
TRBJ1-1,TRBV5-1,ASSLEGGFMNTEAF
TRBJ1-1,TRBV28,ASSLRGAGTEAF
TRBJ2-7,TRBV9,ASSSGWDRGISEQY
TRBJ1-1,TRBV7-9,ASSLGPNRGENTEAF
TRBJ1-1,TRBV4-2,ASSHIPGTGEDTEAF
TRBJ1-6,TRBV19,ASNKQGSWDSPLH
TRBJ1-4,TRBV19,ASGEGAGKLF
TRBJ2-3,TRBV24-1,ATSGAGPSTDTQY
TRBJ1-2,TRBV3-1/TRBV3-2,ASSLRGSDYGYT
TRBJ1-1,TRBV4-3,ASSQDKQSREAF
TRBJ2-1,TRBV7-3,ASSLRREGRNEQF
TRBJ1-1,TRBV6-5,ASSYSTGGPEAF
TRBJ1-1,TRBV5-1,ASSLGSYMNTEAF
TRBJ1-2,TRBV4-3,ASSQQRTVGFGYT
TRBJ2-3,TRBV2,ASSVFAYSTDTQY
TRBJ2-2,TRBV4-1,ASSQPPGTSGGGKAGELF